The clone carrying this T cell receptor beta chain was detected once. These data belong to a study of control samples from healthy donors and cancer patients. Profiling relied on immunoSEQ multiplex PCR, and the TCRdb table lists in-frame clones only, not all of them. The data show around 130,000 clones, more than 70% seen once. Germline-derived CDR1 and CDR2 are KGHSH and LQKENI. Trimming removed 3 bases at V and 2 bases at J, with 10 bases between. CDR3 length: 15 amino acids. Specimen: blood. The V call is TRBV18, the J call TRBJ2-2; D is unresolved. The receptor's source is a man in his forties or fifties in good health. Written as DNA, the CDR3 is TGTGCCAGCTCACCCGGGTCCTCCAACACCGGGGAGCTGTTTTTT. The encoded protein is CASSPGSSNTGELFF.